Shown below are 17 T cell receptor beta chains from a single sample sequenced in a study of liver allograft versus peripheral blood T cells. About the study: Within transplanted livers, the T cell receptor repertoires were examined and compared against the repertoires present in the peripheral blood of liver transplant recipients.

TCRdb itself ran the reads through MiXCR, one entry per CDR3 protein. The repertoire holds about 13,000 distinct CDR3 sequences, 18% seen once, with under 15% in the top ten. The receptors were sampled from a human patient who had a liver transplant. The graft donor may have given rise to some T cells.

The chain combines TRBV28 with TRBJ1-1; 7 bases are shared with TRBD1. CDR1 is MDHEN and CDR2 is SYDVKM in the germline V gene. The CDR3 has 13 amino acids. The V gene end was trimmed by 6 bases and the J gene end by 4 bases; junction bases not matched to a gene: 5. CDR3 residues: CASSSTGATEAFF. The CDR3 nucleotides are TGTGCCAGCAGCTCCACAGGGGCCACTGAAGCTTTCTTT.

The CDR3 DNA is TGTGCCAGCAGCAAAGCCTGGGGTATGGATACGCAGTATTTT. Its protein product is CASSKAWGMDTQYF. The chain links TRBV7-9 to TRBJ2-3; D gene unclear. The CDR3 loop spans 14 amino acids. CDR1 and CDR2 (germline): SEHNR, FQNEAQ (reference sequence). Deletions cut 5 bases from V and 6 bases from J, with 15 bases between.

Only a few counts were recorded for this clonotype. V and J are TRBV25-1 and TRBJ1-6; weak D call: TRBD1 (5 bases). The CDR3 has 13 amino acids. The germline V gene encodes CDR1 MGHDK and CDR2 SYGVNS. V was shortened by 6 bases and J by 8 bases, with 11 bases between the two germline ends. The chain's CDR3 is CASRSGSDSPLHF. CDR3 bases: TGTGCCAGCAGATCAGGGTCTGATTCACCCCTCCACTTT.

This clonotype has a count of ten or more. The chain links TRBV28 to TRBJ2-7; 7 positions agree with TRBD1. The trim removed 8 bases at V and 0 bases at J, leaving 4 bases unmatched. Germline CDR1 and CDR2: MDHEN and SYDVKM. CDR3 size: 13 residues. The CDR3 nucleotides read TGTGCCAGCCGGGACAGTAGCTCCTACGAGCAGTACTTC. Translation: CASRDSSSYEQYF.

By sample share, this clonotype is medium-sized. The V call is TRBV29-1, the J call TRBJ2-1, with 8 bases fitting TRBD1. This CDR3 is 14 amino acids long. Unmatched junction bases numbered 6, after V lost 6 bases and J lost 2 bases. From germline, CDR1 is SQVTM and CDR2 ANQGSEA. CDR3 DNA: TGCAGCGTGGATAGGACAGGGACCTACAATGAGCAGTTCTTC. This codes for CSVDRTGTYNEQFF.

This chain connects TRBV7-2 to TRBJ1-1; weak D call: TRBD1 (5 bases). This CDR3 is 14 amino acids long. The germline gives CDR1 SGHTA, CDR2 FQGNSA. Between the trimmed V and J ends, which lost 5 bases and 4 bases, there was a span of 14 bases. The CDR3 nucleotides read TGTGCCAGCAGCCCCAGGCAGGGAAGCACTGAAGCTTTCTTT. The encoded protein is CASSPRQGSTEAFF.

This clonotype was recorded many times. The chain recombines TRBV27 with TRBJ1-6; D perhaps matches TRBD1 (6 bases). Per the germline V gene, CDR1 is MNHEY and CDR2 is SMNVEV (reference sequence). With 6 bases removed from V and 9 bases from J, the gap between germline ends came to 15 bases. The CDR3 runs 14 residues. CDR3 loop: CASSVQGWGSPLHF. CDR3 in DNA: TGTGCCAGCAGCGTACAGGGTTGGGGTTCACCCCTCCACTTT.

Judged by abundance, this clonotype is medium-sized. The chain has TRBV7-2 and TRBJ2-3, with 7 positions matching TRBD2. The junction had 1 base not matched to a gene; V was cut back by 2 bases and J by 2 bases. Germline V gene sequence: CDR1 SGHTA, CDR2 FQGNSA. CDR3 size: 14 residues. The CDR3 loop reads CASSLSGVTDTQYF. DNA of the CDR3: TGTGCCAGCAGCTTAAGCGGGGTCACAGATACGCAGTATTTT.

This clonotype rates as medium-sized. The V call is TRBV15, the J call TRBJ1-6; the D gene is possibly TRBD1 (5 bases). The CDR3 consists of 14 residues. Germline CDR1 LNHNV, CDR2 YYDKDF (reference sequence). Trimming stripped 0 bases from V and 10 bases from J, with 10 bases between. CDR3 loop: CATSRDQGDSPLHF. The CDR3 nucleotides read TGTGCCACCAGCAGAGATCAAGGGGACTCACCCCTCCACTTT.

The rearrangement uses TRBV5-6 and TRBJ2-7; D not resolved. Germline CDR1 and CDR2: SGHDT and YYEEEE. Trimming shortened V by 0 bases and J by 3 bases, and 7 bases separated the two germline ends. The CDR3 sequence is 13 residues long. The CDR3 DNA sequence: TGTGCCAGCAGCTTGGGTATCGACTACGAGCAGTACTTC. Protein: CASSLGIDYEQYF.

A note on this clonotype: Given a far larger clone just one base away, this is likely a sequencing read error. V usage is TRBV29-1 and J usage is TRBJ2-7; D unclear. The V gene's germline CDR1 is SQVTM and CDR2 ANQGSEA. V dropped 5 bases and J dropped 7 bases, with 9 bases sitting between them. The CDR3 contains 10 residues. CDR3: CSVRDNEQYF. Written as DNA, the CDR3 is TGCAGCGTTCGCGACAATGAGCAGTACTTC.

This rearrangement joins TRBV11-2 to TRBJ2-3, with a tentative D call TRBD2 (7 bases). The CDR3 has 14 residues. CDR1 is SGHAT and CDR2 is FQNNGV in the germline V gene. V was cut by 1 base and J by 6 bases, with 11 bases left in between. The CDR3 reads CASSLGGGGDTQYF. DNA of the CDR3: TGTGCCAGCAGCTTAGGTGGCGGGGGCGATACGCAGTATTTT.

By share, this clonotype counts as medium-sized. The CDR3 sequence is CASSTSRGQGTYEQYF. The CDR3 DNA is TGTGCCAGTAGTACCTCCCGTGGACAGGGGACCTACGAGCAGTACTTC. V gene TRBV19 combines with J gene TRBJ2-7, with TRBD1 matching 9 bases. Germline loops: CDR1 LNHDA, CDR2 SQIVND (reference sequence). CDR3 length equals 16 residues. V lost 4 bases and J lost 2; bases outside the gene matches: 9. The variable domain in full, with the rest retrieved from reference TRBV19 and TRBJ2-7, is DGGITQSPKYLFRKEGQNVTLSCEQNLNHDAMYWYRQDPGQGLRLIYYSQIVNDFQKGDIAEGYSVSREKKESFPLTVTSAQKNPTAFYLCASSTSRGQGTYEQYFGPGTRLTVT.

This clonotype was detected many times. The chain recombines TRBV7-2 with TRBJ2-7; no definite D call. V lost 1 base and J lost 0, with 7 bases in between. The CDR3 is 14 residues long. Per germline, CDR1 SGHTA and CDR2 FQGNSA. CDR3 in DNA: TGTGCCAGCAGCTTAGTCGGAAACTCCTACGAGCAGTACTTC. It specifies CASSLVGNSYEQYF. The entire variable domain, with the rest obtained from reference TRBV7-2 and TRBJ2-7, is as follows: GAGVSQSPSNKVTEKGKDVELRCDPISGHTALYWYRQSLGQGLEFLIYFQGNSAPDKSGLPSDRFSAERTGGSVSTLTIQRTQQEDSAVYLCASSLVGNSYEQYFGPGTRLTVT.

This clonotype was observed at least ten times. The CDR3 region is CATRGQGAYEQYF. The CDR3, as DNA: TGTGCCACCAGAGGACAGGGAGCCTACGAGCAGTACTTC. This rearrangement joins TRBV25-1 to TRBJ2-7, with 8 bases lining up with TRBD1. The CDR3 loop spans 13 amino acids. J gave up 2 bases and V 10 bases, and 7 bases lay outside the gene matches. Per the germline V gene, CDR1 is MGHDK and CDR2 is SYGVNS.

Within the sample, this clonotype is medium-sized. The chain joins TRBV28 to TRBJ2-1; D is unresolved. CDR1 and CDR2 (germline): MDHEN, SYDVKM. Trimming took 7 bases from V and 0 from J, leaving 19 bases between them. CDR3 size: 17 residues. CDR3 nucleotides: TGTGCCAGCACCTCCTCCGGCCAGCAACTCTCCTACAATGAGCAGTTCTTC. Protein product: CASTSSGQQLSYNEQFF.

Relative to its sample, this clonotype is medium-sized (0.01 to 0.1%). The chain combines TRBV18 with TRBJ1-1, with D maybe TRBD1 (6 bases). The CDR3 has 14 residues. Germline V gene sequence: CDR1 KGHSH, CDR2 LQKENI. Trimming left V 3 bases short and J 4 bases short, with 12 bases between. CDR3 DNA sequence: TGTGCCAGCTCACCGGACGGGGGCGGCACTGAAGCTTTCTTT. Its protein is CASSPDGGGTEAFF. Filled out from reference TRBV18 and TRBJ1-1, the complete variable domain reads NAGVMQNPRHLVRRRGQEARLRCSPMKGHSHVYWYRQLPEEGLKFMVYLQKENIIDESGMPKERFSAEFPKEGPSILRIQQVVRGDSAAYFCASSPDGGGTEAFFGQGTRLTVV.